This is a list of T cell receptor beta chains from one sample in a study of T cells in Graves' hyperthyroidism and ophthalmopathy. TCRdb processed the multiplex PCR reads anew with MiXCR; each CDR3 protein has one entry. The table records over 450,000 distinct CDR3 sequences, approximately 15% of them present only once. Sample: blood. These receptors were obtained from a woman under 30 with Graves' hyperthyroidism. Both conserved end residues are part of each CDR3. Each record gives: J gene, clone size, V gene, D gene, CDR3 DNA, CDR3 protein. A D gene is named only where the DNA matches it firmly. The size field is filled for only some rows; it gives once, few, many or a size class.

TRBJ2-2	many	TRBV9	-	TGTGCCAGCAGCGTAAGGTCTACCGGGGAGCTGTTTTTT	CASSVRSTGELFF
TRBJ1-1	-	TRBV13	-	TGTGCCAGCAGCTTAGTACAGGTTTTGGACACTGAAGCTTTCTTT	CASSLVQVLDTEAFF
TRBJ1-2	few	TRBV19	-	TGCCCCCCCCCGGGACCAAGCCCCTATGGCTACACCTTC	CPPPGPSPYGYTF
TRBJ2-1	many	TRBV20-1	TRBD1	TGCAGTGCTAGACCCTGGGACAGGCAGAGCTCCTACAATGAGCAGTTCTTC	CSARPWDRQSSYNEQFF
TRBJ2-4	many	TRBV9	TRBD2	TGTGCCAGCAGCGTAGGTACTAGCGGGAGGGCCAAAAACATTCAGTACTTC	CASSVGTSGRAKNIQYF
TRBJ2-7	few	TRBV30	TRBD1	TGTGCCTGGTCGCCGGGGACAGACACCTACGAGCAGTACTTC	CAWSPGTDTYEQYF
TRBJ1-4	once	TRBV7-9	TRBD1	TGTGCCAGCAGCAAGGACAGGGGTGATGAAAAACTGTTTTTT	CASSKDRGDEKLFF
TRBJ2-1	many	TRBV10-1	-	TGCGCCAGCAGTGCGCGGAGCTCCTACAATGAGCAGTTCTTC	CASSARSSYNEQFF
TRBJ1-1	many	TRBV3-1	-	TGTGCCAGCAGCCCCGCAGGCCAGGGAGTGAACACTGAAGCTTTCTTT	CASSPAGQGVNTEAFF
TRBJ1-6	many	TRBV20-1	-	TGCAGTGGGCTATCGGGGGACCGCCGGAGCGGGTCACCCCTCCACTTT	CSGLSGDRRSGSPLHF
TRBJ1-3	-	TRBV29-1	-	TGCAGCGTTGAAGATCTCACTTCTGGAAACACCATATATTTT	CSVEDLTSGNTIYF
TRBJ2-7	many	TRBV11-1	-	TGTGCCAGCAGCTTATTCACCGACCAAGGAAACGAGCAGTACTTC	CASSLFTDQGNEQYF
TRBJ2-6	few	TRBV3-1	-	TGTGCCAGCAGCCAAGATCAGTTCCCGGGGTCTGGGGCCAACGTCCTGACTTTC	CASSQDQFPGSGANVLTF
TRBJ2-1	once	TRBV27	-	TGTGCCAGCAGTCGACCGGGACTCTCCTACAATGAGCAGTTCTTC	CASSRPGLSYNEQFF
TRBJ1-1	many	TRBV10-2	-	TGCGCCAGCAGCCCGGGCCCCGGCTATGGAACTGAAGCTTTCTTT	CASSPGPGYGTEAFF
TRBJ2-4	many	TRBV12-3/TRBV12-4	TRBD2	TGTGCCAGCAGTTTAGCGCAAAGGACTAGCGCAAACATTCAGTACTTC	CASSLAQRTSANIQYF
TRBJ2-3	many	TRBV11-2	TRBD2	TGTGCCAGCAGCTTAGTGGGGACTAGCGGGTACAGCACAGATACGCAGTATTTT	CASSLVGTSGYSTDTQYF
TRBJ1-2	many	TRBV2	-	TGTGCCAGCACCCTCGACGGAGGGGGTGGCTACACCTTC	CASTLDGGGGYTF
TRBJ1-2	many	TRBV2	-	TGTGCCAGCAGTGACGTCTATGGCTACACCTTC	CASSDVYGYTF
TRBJ2-7	many	TRBV5-5	TRBD1	TGTGCCAGCAGCCGCCAGGGACAGGGTCACGAGCAGTACTTC	CASSRQGQGHEQYF
TRBJ1-6	-	TRBV11-2	-	TGTGCCAGCAGCTTAAAGCCGGCATTCAATTCACCCCTCCACTTT	CASSLKPAFNSPLHF
TRBJ1-3	few	TRBV30	-	TGTGCCTGGAGTGTACAGGTGGGAAACACCATATATTTT	CAWSVQVGNTIYF
TRBJ2-7	many	TRBV27	TRBD1	TGTGCCAGCACCGGGACAGGGAACGAGCAGTACTTC	CASTGTGNEQYF
TRBJ2-4	many	TRBV11-2	TRBD1	TGTGCCAGCAGCGTACAGGGGGCTCTGTACAACATTCAGTACTTC	CASSVQGALYNIQYF
TRBJ1-4	many	TRBV5-1	TRBD1	TGCGCCAGCAGCTTGGATACAGGGGGGCTATCTAATGAAAAACTGTTTTTT	CASSLDTGGLSNEKLFF
TRBJ2-7	many	TRBV20-1	TRBD2	TGCAGTGCGCTTCCGGGACTAGGCTTCTACGAGCAGTACTTC	CSALPGLGFYEQYF
TRBJ1-4	many	TRBV7-6	TRBD1	TGTGCCAGCAGCTTTGACAGGGGAGGGAGTACTAATGAAAAACTGTTTTTT	CASSFDRGGSTNEKLFF
TRBJ2-3	many	TRBV20-1	TRBD2	TGCAGTGCTAGGCGGGAGGGCCAAAGAGATACGCAGTATTTT	CSARREGQRDTQYF
TRBJ1-1	-	TRBV20-1	-	TGCAGTGCTAGTTTACAGACTGATATTGAAGCTTTCTTT	CSASLQTDIEAFF
TRBJ2-7	-	TRBV27	-	TGTGCCAGCAGTTTCATTCACGAGCAGTACTTC	CASSFIHEQYF
TRBJ2-7	many	TRBV18	-	TGTGCCAGCTCACCCTCTCCCTACGAGCAGTACTTC	CASSPSPYEQYF
TRBJ2-1	many	TRBV27	TRBD2	TGTGCCAGCACCCGAGAGGCTAGCGGGGACGGTGAGCAGTTCTTC	CASTREASGDGEQFF
TRBJ2-2	many	TRBV5-1	TRBD1	TGCGCCAGCAGCCTCGACGGACAGGGGGCGGGCACCGGGGAGCTGTTTTTT	CASSLDGQGAGTGELFF